This note documents a single TCR beta chain sequence. With 4 bases removed from V and 9 bases from J, the gap between germline ends came to 10 bases. This CDR3 spans 13 amino acids. Germline V gene lookup returns CDR1 SGHVS and CDR2 FQNEAQ. Authors' processing steps: Researchers report that nucleated cell counts were estimated from reference gene primer amplification. This table comes from immunoSEQ multiplex PCR, and its TCRdb copy is limited to in-frame clones, with some not included. That table is the source of V, J and clone size, and D and trimming were worked out from the DNA. The table lists about 180,000 clones, around 88% of them singletons, with roughly 3.7% in the top ten. This entry is derived from a study of blood T cell repertoires in COVID-19. Study-level background: In each case, the material was cDNA or gDNA derived from T cells, B-cell-depleted T cells, or PBMCs.

Sequencing was performed on peripheral blood. The chain uses TRBV7-8 and TRBJ1-6; maybe TRBD1 (6 bases). This sequence originates from a woman in her 30s with acute or convalescent COVID-19. CDR3 protein: CASSWGRVSPLHF. DNA for the CDR3: TGTGCCAGCAGCTGGGGGCGGGTTTCACCCCTCCACTTT.